The 5 T cell receptor beta chains reported below all come from one sample, sequenced in a study of human thymus T cells. Resections obtained during corrective heart surgery supplied the thymus tissue. TCRdb's copy holds only in-frame clones and misses some; the assay was immunoSEQ multiplex PCR. This table holds tens of thousands of clones, 85% to 95% found once. Sample: thymus tissue. All receptors derive from a girl in the first two years of life with a congenital heart defect but otherwise immunologically healthy.

This clone was counted between two and nine times. The chain recombines TRBV18 with TRBJ2-2; a possible D gene is TRBD1 (5 bases). With 3 bases removed from V and 7 bases from J, the gap between germline ends came to 9 bases. From germline, CDR1 is KGHSH and CDR2 LQKENI. This CDR3 has 13 amino acids. This CDR3 is CASSPQGHGELFF. For the CDR3, the DNA is TGTGCCAGCTCACCCCAGGGTCACGGGGAGCTGTTTTTT.

This chain joins TRBV2 and TRBJ2-2; tentative D call: TRBD2 (6 bases). Trimming pared 4 bases from V and 3 bases from J, leaving 12 bases between. The CDR3 has 15 amino acids. The germline CDR1 and CDR2 sequences are SNHLY and FYNNEI. The CDR3 bases are TGTGCCAGCAGTGGGGGCGGGATCGACACCGGGGAGCTGTTTTTT. Translating it yields CASSGGGIDTGELFF.

The rearrangement uses TRBV27 and TRBJ2-2; 11 nucleotides agree with TRBD2. V shed 8 bases, J shed 7 bases, and the junction held 15 bases outside the gene matches. Germline values: CDR1 MNHEY, CDR2 SMNVEV (reference sequence). The CDR3 is 17 amino acids. The CDR3 DNA reads TGTGCCAGCCGCGGCCTAATAGCGGGAGGGCTGAGCGGGGAGCTGTTTTTT. It specifies CASRGLIAGGLSGELFF.

The V call is TRBV2, the J call TRBJ1-2, with TRBD1 matching 8 bases. Germline values: CDR1 SNHLY, CDR2 FYNNEI. The CDR3 length is 15 residues. Trimming removed 3 bases from V and 6 bases from J; junction bases left unmatched: 9. The DNA of the CDR3 is TGTGCCAGCAGTGACTGGAAGGACAGGGCGAATGGCTACACCTTC. Protein product: CASSDWKDRANGYTF.

This sequence joins TRBV5-3 and TRBJ2-4; 13 bases agree with TRBD2. TRBV5-3 is an ORF for which the function is uncertain. The J segment lost 1 base and the V segment lost 5 bases, leaving 3 bases of the junction unmatched. The CDR3 loop spans 16 amino acids. In DNA, the CDR3 is TGTGCCAGAAGGACGGGACTAGCGGGGGCCAAAAACATTCAGTACTTC. Protein: CARRTGLAGAKNIQYF.